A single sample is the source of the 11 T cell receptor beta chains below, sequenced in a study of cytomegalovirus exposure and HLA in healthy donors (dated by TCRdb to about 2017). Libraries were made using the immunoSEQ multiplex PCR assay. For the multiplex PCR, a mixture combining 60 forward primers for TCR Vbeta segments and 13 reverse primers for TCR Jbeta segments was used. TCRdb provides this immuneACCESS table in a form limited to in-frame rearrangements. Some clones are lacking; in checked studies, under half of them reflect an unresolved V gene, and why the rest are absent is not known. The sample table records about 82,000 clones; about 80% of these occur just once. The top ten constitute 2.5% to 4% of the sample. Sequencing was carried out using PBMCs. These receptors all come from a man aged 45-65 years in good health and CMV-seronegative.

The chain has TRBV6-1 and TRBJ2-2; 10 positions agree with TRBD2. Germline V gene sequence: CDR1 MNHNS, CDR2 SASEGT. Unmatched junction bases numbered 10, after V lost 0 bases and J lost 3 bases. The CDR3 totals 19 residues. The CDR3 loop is CASSEALQGLAVDTGELFF. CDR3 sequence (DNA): TGTGCCAGCAGTGAAGCGCTTCAAGGACTAGCGGTAGACACCGGGGAGCTGTTTTTT.

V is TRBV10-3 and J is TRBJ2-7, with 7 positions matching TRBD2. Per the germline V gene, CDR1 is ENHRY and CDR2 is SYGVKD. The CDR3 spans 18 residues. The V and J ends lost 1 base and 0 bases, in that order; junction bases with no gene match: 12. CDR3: CAISELSAGFESSYEQYF. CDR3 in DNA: TGTGCCATCAGTGAGTTATCAGCGGGATTCGAGAGCTCCTACGAGCAGTACTTC.

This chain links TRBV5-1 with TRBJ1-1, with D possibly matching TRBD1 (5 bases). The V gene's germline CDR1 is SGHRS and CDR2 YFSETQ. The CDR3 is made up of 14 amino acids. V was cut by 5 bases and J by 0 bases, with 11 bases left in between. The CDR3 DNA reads TGCGCCAGCAGTACTCAGGGAATGAACACTGAAGCTTTCTTT. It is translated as CASSTQGMNTEAFF. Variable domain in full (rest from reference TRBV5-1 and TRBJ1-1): KAGVTQTPRYLIKTRGQQVTLSCSPISGHRSVSWYQQTPGQGLQFLFEYFSETQRNKGNFPGRFSGRQFSNSRSEMNVSTLELGDSALYLCASSTQGMNTEAFFGQGTRLTVV.

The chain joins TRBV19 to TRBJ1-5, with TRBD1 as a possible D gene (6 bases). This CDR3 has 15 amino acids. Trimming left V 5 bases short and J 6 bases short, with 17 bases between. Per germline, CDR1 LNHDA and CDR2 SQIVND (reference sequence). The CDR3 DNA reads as TGTGCCAGTAGTGCTCCGCGACAGGTGACTCAGCCCCAGCATTTT. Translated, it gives CASSAPRQVTQPQHF.

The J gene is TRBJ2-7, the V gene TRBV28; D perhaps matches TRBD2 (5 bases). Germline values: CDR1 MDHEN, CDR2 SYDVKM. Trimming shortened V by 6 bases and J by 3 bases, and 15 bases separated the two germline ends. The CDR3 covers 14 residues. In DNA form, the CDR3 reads TGTGCCAGCAGGAGGGTATCAGGCGGCTACGAGCAGTACTTC. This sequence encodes CASRRVSGGYEQYF.

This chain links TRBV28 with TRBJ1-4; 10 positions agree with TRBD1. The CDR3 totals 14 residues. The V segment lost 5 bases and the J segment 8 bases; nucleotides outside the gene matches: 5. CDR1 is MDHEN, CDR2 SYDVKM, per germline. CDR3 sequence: CASSRQGAWEKLFF. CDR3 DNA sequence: TGTGCCAGCAGTCGACAGGGGGCGTGGGAAAAACTGTTTTTT. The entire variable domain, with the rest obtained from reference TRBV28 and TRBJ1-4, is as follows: DVKVTQSSRYLVKRTGEKVFLECVQDMDHENMFWYRQDPGLGLRLIYFSYDVKMKEKGDIPEGYSVSREKKERFSLILESASTNQTSMYLCASSRQGAWEKLFFGSGTQLSVL.

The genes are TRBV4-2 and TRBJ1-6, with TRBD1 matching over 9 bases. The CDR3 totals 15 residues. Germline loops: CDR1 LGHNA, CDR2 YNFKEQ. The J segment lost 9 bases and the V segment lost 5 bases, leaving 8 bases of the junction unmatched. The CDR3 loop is CASSSGTGRGSPLHF. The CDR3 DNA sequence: TGTGCCAGCAGCTCCGGGACAGGGAGGGGTTCACCCCTCCACTTT.

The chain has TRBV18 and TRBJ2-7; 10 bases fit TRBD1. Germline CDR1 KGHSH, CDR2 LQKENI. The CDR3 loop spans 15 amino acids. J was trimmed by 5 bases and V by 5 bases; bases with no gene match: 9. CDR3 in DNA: TGTGCCAGCTCAGCAGGACAGGGGGGAAGGGACGAGCAGTACTTC. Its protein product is CASSAGQGGRDEQYF.

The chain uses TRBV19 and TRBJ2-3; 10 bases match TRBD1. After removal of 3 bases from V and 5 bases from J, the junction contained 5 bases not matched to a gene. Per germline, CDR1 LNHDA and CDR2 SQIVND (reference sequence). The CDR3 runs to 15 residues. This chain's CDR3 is CASSIVGQGQDTQYF. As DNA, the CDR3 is TGTGCCAGTAGTATCGTGGGACAGGGGCAAGATACGCAGTATTTT.

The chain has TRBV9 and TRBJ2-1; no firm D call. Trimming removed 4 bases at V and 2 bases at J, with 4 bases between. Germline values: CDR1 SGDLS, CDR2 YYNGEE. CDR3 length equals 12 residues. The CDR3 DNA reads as TGTGCCAGCAGCCTAACCTACAATGAGCAGTTCTTC. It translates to CASSLTYNEQFF.

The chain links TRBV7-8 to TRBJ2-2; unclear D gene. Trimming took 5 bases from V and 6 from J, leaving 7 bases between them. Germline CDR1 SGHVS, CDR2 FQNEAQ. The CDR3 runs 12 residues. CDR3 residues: CASSQTSGELFF. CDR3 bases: TGTGCCAGCAGCCAGACATCCGGGGAGCTGTTTTTT.